This TCR beta chain was sequenced during a study of T cells after yellow fever vaccination. Looking at the study overall: The fractions with low cell numbers were processed using SMART-Seq v4 Ultra Low Input.

In TCRdb, the 5' RACE reads were re-called with MiXCR into one record per CDR3 protein. The sample lists around 330,000 distinct CDR3 sequences, roughly 4% occurring once. The V end was cut by 1 base, the J end by 3 bases, with 12 bases between. The CDR3 is 16 amino acids. CDR1 and CDR2 from the germline V gene are SGHVS and FNYEAQ. This clonotype was counted ten times or more. The sample here was PBMCs, taken on the day of the yellow fever booster vaccination. The clonotype comes from a man aged 18 to 30 who received the YFV17D yellow fever vaccine. This rearrangement joins TRBV7-6 to TRBJ2-2, with a tentative D call TRBD2 (6 bases). The CDR3 here is CASSLGQGGDTGELFF. As DNA, the CDR3 is TGTGCCAGCAGCTTAGGGCAGGGAGGTGACACCGGGGAGCTGTTTTTT.